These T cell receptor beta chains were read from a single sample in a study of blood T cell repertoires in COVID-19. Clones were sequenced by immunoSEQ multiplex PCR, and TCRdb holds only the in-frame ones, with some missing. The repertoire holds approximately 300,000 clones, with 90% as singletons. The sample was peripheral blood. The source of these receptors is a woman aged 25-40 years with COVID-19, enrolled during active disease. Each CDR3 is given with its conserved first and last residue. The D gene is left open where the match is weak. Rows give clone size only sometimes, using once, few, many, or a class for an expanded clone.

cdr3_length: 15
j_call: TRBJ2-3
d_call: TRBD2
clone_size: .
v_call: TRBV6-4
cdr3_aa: CASSEGLASTDTQYF
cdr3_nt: TGTGCCAGCAGCGAAGGACTAGCGTCCACAGATACGCAGTATTTT

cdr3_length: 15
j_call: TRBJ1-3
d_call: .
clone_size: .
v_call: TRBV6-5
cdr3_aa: CASRPRQISGNTIYF
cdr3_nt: TGTGCCAGCAGACCTAGACAGATTTCGGGAAACACCATATATTTT

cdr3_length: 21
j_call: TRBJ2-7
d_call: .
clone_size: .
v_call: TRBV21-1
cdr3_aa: CASSKQGAIGTSSPLDYEQYF
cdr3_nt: TGTGCCAGCAGCAAACAGGGGGCGATCGGGACTAGCTCCCCCTTGGACTACGAGCAGTACTTC

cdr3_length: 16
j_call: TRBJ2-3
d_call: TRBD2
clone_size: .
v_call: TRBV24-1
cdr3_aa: CATSDPGTSGRNTQYF
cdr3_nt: TGTGCCACCAGTGATCCCGGGACTAGCGGGAGGAATACGCAGTATTTT

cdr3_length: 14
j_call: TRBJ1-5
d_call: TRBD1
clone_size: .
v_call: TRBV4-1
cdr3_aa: CASRRQGAGQPQHF
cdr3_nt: TGCGCCAGCAGGCGGCAGGGGGCAGGTCAGCCCCAGCATTTT

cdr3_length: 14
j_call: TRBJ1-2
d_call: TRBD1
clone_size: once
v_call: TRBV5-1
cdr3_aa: CASSLDDRDYGYTF
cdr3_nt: TGCGCCAGCAGCTTAGATGACAGGGATTATGGCTACACCTTC

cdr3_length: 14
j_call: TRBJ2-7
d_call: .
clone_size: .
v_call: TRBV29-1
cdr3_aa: CSVGRGIRGYEQYF
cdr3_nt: TGCAGCGTTGGACGTGGAATCAGGGGCTACGAGCAGTACTTC

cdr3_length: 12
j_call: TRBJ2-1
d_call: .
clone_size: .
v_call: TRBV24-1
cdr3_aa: CATSDYYNEQFF
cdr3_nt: TGTGCCACCAGTGACTATTACAATGAGCAGTTCTTC

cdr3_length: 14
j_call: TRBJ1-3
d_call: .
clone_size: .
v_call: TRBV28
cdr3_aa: CASSFSTAGNTIYF
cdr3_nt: TGTGCCAGCAGTTTTTCTACCGCTGGAAACACCATATATTTT

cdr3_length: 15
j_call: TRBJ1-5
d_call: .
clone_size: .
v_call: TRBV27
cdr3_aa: CASSLAGISNQPQHF
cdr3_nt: TGTGCCAGCAGTTTGGCGGGGATTAGCAATCAGCCCCAGCATTTT

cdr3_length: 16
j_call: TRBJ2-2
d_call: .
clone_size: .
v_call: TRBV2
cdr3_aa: CASKTEGGRGTGELFF
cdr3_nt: TGTGCCAGCAAAACTGAGGGCGGTCGGGGGACCGGGGAGCTGTTTTTT

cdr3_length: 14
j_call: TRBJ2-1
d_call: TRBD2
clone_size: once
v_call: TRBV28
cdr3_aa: CASSLPAGGLEQFF
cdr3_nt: TGTGCCAGCAGTCTCCCAGCGGGAGGCCTTGAGCAGTTCTTC

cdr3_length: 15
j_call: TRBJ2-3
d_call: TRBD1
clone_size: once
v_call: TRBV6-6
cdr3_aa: CASSYGQGVVDTQYF
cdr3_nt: TGTGCCAGCAGTTACGGGCAGGGGGTCGTAGATACGCAGTATTTT

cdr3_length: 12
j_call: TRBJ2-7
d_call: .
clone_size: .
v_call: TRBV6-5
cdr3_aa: CASRPNSYEQYF
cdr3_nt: TGTGCCAGCAGGCCCAACAGCTACGAGCAGTACTTC

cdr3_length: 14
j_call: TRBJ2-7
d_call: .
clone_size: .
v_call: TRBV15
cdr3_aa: CATSLWRESYEQYF
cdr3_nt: TGTGCCACCAGCTTATGGAGGGAGAGCTACGAGCAGTACTTC

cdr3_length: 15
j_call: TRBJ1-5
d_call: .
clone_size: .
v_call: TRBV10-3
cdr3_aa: CAISEAGPGDQPQHF
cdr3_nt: TGTGCCATCAGTGAGGCCGGGCCCGGGGATCAGCCCCAGCATTTT

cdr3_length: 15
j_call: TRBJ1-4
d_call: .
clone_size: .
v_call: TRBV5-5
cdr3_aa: CASSLWAGLREKLFF
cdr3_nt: TGTGCCAGCAGCTTGTGGGCAGGGTTGAGAGAAAAACTGTTTTTT

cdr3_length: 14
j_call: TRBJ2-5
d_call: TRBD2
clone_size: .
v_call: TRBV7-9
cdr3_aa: CASRVAGVPETQYF
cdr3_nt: TGTGCCAGCAGAGTAGCGGGAGTCCCGGAGACCCAGTACTTC

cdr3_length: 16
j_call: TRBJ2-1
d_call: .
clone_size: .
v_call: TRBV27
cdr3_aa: CASSLSGLGGPNEQFF
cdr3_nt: TGTGCCAGCAGTTTATCGGGGCTAGGAGGGCCCAATGAGCAGTTCTTC

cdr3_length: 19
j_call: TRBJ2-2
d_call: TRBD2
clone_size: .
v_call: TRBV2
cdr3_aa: CASSERRTSGSGNTGELFF
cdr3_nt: TGTGCCAGCAGTGAAAGGAGGACTAGCGGGAGTGGAAACACCGGGGAGCTGTTTTTT

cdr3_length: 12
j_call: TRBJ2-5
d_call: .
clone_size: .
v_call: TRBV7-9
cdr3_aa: CASSWVSETQYF
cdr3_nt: TGTGCCAGCAGTTGGGTTAGCGAGACCCAGTACTTC

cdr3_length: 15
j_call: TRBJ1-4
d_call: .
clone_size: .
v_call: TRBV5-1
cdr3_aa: CASSDQPGNPQKLFF
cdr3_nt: TGCGCCAGCAGCGATCAACCAGGGAACCCGCAAAAACTGTTTTTT

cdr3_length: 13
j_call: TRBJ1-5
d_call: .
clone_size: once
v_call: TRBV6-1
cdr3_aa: CASSEGRNQPQHF
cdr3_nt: TGTGCCAGCAGTGAAGGCAGAAATCAGCCCCAGCATTTT

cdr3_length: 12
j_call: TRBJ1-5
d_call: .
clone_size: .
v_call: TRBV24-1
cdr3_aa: CATSDQDQPQHF
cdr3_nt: TGTGCCACCAGTGACCAGGATCAGCCCCAGCATTTT

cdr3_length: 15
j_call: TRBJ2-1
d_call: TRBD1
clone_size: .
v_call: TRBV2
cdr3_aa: CASKAYRDRGHEQFF
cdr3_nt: TGTGCCAGCAAAGCCTACCGGGACAGGGGGCATGAGCAGTTCTTC